This T cell receptor (beta chain) stems from a study of OX40 agonist ivuxolimab in advanced cancers. Study-wide context: A history of anti-PD-1, anti-PD-L1 or anti-CTLA-4 therapy was acceptable, and 40% to 45% had some.

Here immunoSEQ multiplex PCR was the method, and the copy in TCRdb shows in-frame clones only, minus some. Counted here are 45,000 to 60,000 clones, approximately 80% occurring once; the ten biggest clones make up around 4.6%. Autoimmune disease history or systemic immunosuppression meant exclusion. The timepoints at which blood was sampled were baseline, cycle 4 day 1, and cycle 7 day 1. The source material was CD4+ or CD8+ T cells sorted from blood, sampled in a trial of the OX40 agonist ivuxolimab. The clonotype comes from an adult with an advanced solid tumor such as melanoma, head and neck, liver or kidney cancer.

As DNA, the CDR3 is TGCGCCAGCAGCTTGAAACAGGGAGAAACTGAAGCTTTCTTT. This translates into CASSLKQGETEAFF. The chain uses TRBV5-1 and TRBJ1-1; D is possibly TRBD1 (6 bases). The CDR3 extends over 14 amino acids. CDR1 is SGHRS, CDR2 YFSETQ, per germline. V lost 1 base and J lost 5, with 12 bases in between.